The sequence of this TCR beta chain was determined in a study of post-analysis software for immune sequencing data. Study information: There were relapsing-remitting, secondary progressive and progressive-relapsing multiple sclerosis among the disease courses included.

Whole-study results and caveats: TRBV5-6, TRBV5-1 and TRBV20-1 belonged to a set of roughly five TRBV segments that were more frequent in patients than controls.

The CDR3 sequence is 15 residues long. Germline-derived CDR1 and CDR2 are DFQATT and SNEGSKA (reference sequence). V gave up 0 bases and J gave up 5 bases, with 13 bases separating them. About this clonotype itself: Antigen unknown.

The authors incorporated unique molecular identifiers into the TCR beta cDNA libraries. TCRdb reprocessed the PCR reads via MiXCR and lists one record per CDR3 protein. The sample consists of around 400,000 distinct CDR3 sequences, around 37% of them appearing once. This sequence was found in a girl aged 10 to 17 with multiple sclerosis. The J gene is TRBJ2-2, the V gene TRBV20-1; no clear D gene. Sequences were obtained from blood. This CDR3 is CSARDPKGLTGELFF. CDR3 nucleotide sequence: TGCAGTGCTAGAGATCCTAAGGGTCTAACCGGGGAGCTGTTTTTT.